The clone carrying this TCR beta chain was detected a few times. Its antigen is unknown. The V gene lost 3 bases and the J gene lost 1 base, with 7 bases spanning the gap. This CDR3 comprises 12 residues. CDR1 and CDR2 from the germline V gene are DFQATT and SNEGSKA (reference sequence). The sample belongs to a study of identical twins. Overall study results and limits: Excess sharing by twins proved weaker in beta out-of-frame sequences. Zero-insertion findings could be partly confounded by invariant cells (MAIT and iNKT cells).

Template switching added a universal primer site, and cDNA bore unique molecular identifiers. TCRdb fed the 5' RACE reads into MiXCR, producing one record per CDR3 protein. The data show 220,000 or so distinct CDR3 sequences, with 5.5% to 7% seen just once and about 3.6% held by the top ten. These same data were also listed under a study on yellow fever vaccine responses in identical twins. This second study notes: Each twin's T cell response to the vaccine was reported to look partly convergent and partly personalized.

Sequences were obtained from memory (CD45RO+) T cells sorted from blood. The chain combines TRBV20-1 with TRBJ2-7; tentatively, D is TRBD1 (5 bases). The TCR was taken from a woman younger than 35 in good health. The CDR3 is CSASDSSYEQYV. Here the CDR3 DNA reads TGCAGTGCTAGTGACAGTTCCTACGAGCAGTACGTC.